The clone carrying this T cell receptor beta chain was counted between two and nine times. The antigen remains undetermined. This entry comes from a study of T cells in Graves' hyperthyroidism and ophthalmopathy. Findings and caveats of the study: For ophthalmopathy, model prediction preceded onset by a median 6.5 months. Stable hyperthyroidism and ophthalmopathy were separated using 13 V-J signatures.

Using RNA transcripts as the source, TCR beta CDR3 regions were amplified. During a first-round RT-PCR of the TCR CDR3, the HTBI primer set was used. TCRdb redid the calling of the multiplex PCR reads with MiXCR, one entry per CDR3 protein. Of hundreds of thousands of distinct CDR3 sequences in the sample, around 15% were seen once. The CDR3 covers 11 residues. The germline gives CDR1 LGHDT, CDR2 YNNKEL (reference sequence). V shed 2 bases and J shed 5 bases, with 4 bases lying between them. The sequencing sample was made of blood. The TCR originated in a woman aged 55-70 years with Graves' ophthalmopathy. V gene TRBV3-1 combines with J gene TRBJ2-7; D gene unclear. The CDR3 is CASSQLHEQYF. DNA for the CDR3: TGTGCCAGCAGCCAACTCCACGAGCAGTACTTC.